This TCR beta chain was retrieved from a study of regulatory T cells in long-lasting Graves disease. This clonotype was recorded at least ten times. Time point defined: newly diagnosed GD, antithyroid drugs for less than 3 months. Scientists built the TCR library using RNA that was extracted from PBMCs. To make TCR beta libraries, researchers used iRepertoire HTBI primers and Arm-PCR of CDR3 regions. TCRdb ran MiXCR on the multiplex PCR reads and lists one entry per CDR3 protein. This table has about 430,000 distinct CDR3 sequences, 14% to 15% appearing once. The same sample was also used in a study of T cells in Graves' hyperthyroidism and ophthalmopathy. That report notes: Through a model of 13 V-J features, ophthalmopathy was separated from stable hyperthyroidism.

The receptor was isolated from a woman aged 40-49 years with Graves disease. The material was peripheral blood mononuclear cells (PBMCs), obtained at new diagnosis, from a patient treated with antithyroid drugs.

In DNA, the CDR3 is TGTGCCAGCAGTTTAGTTCAGGGATGGAGACTGTTTTTT. Translated: CASSLVQGWRLFF. V usage is TRBV12-3 or TRBV12-4 and J usage is TRBJ1-4; D may be TRBD1 (5 bases). This CDR3 contains 13 residues. Trimming left V 1 base short and J 13 bases short, with 13 bases between.